This T cell receptor beta chain came from a study of blood T cells in healthy people across ages. Study-wide points: There was no known CMV status for donors, so expanded clonotype changes were possibly confounded.

Sample-barcoded 5' priming and a J-beta primer mix drove a second PCR of roughly 7 to 11 cycles. TCRdb ran MiXCR on the 5' RACE reads and lists one entry per CDR3 protein. Of about 840,000 distinct CDR3 sequences listed, around 29% were seen once; the top ten hold roughly a tenth. V lost 5 bases, J lost 4 bases, and 23 bases lay in between. This CDR3 region has 17 residues. Germline V gives CDR1 LGHDT, CDR2 YNNKEL (reference sequence). This clonotype has only a few counts. Its antigen is not identified. This sample also belongs to another study, concerning T cells of mothers and their children.

This chain joins TRBV3-1 and TRBJ1-2, with D possibly TRBD1 on 6 matching bases. The sequence derives from a woman aged 40 to 55 in good health. The sequencing input was blood. The CDR3 spells CASSAPSRGPQSYGYTF. The CDR3 DNA reads as TGTGCCAGCAGCGCCCCCTCCAGGGGCCCGCAGTCCTATGGCTACACCTTC.